One TCR beta chain is described in this entry. Its matching antigen is unknown. The data were taken from a study of cytomegalovirus exposure and HLA in healthy donors. PCR used 60 Vbeta primers and 13 Jbeta primers. The assay was immunoSEQ multiplex PCR, and TCRdb's table has in-frame clones only and misses some. Here the sample table reports 100,000 to 150,000 clones. Study-level results: In vitro, a few CMV-associated chains proved specific for CMV antigens. The study listed around 150 cytomegalovirus-associated TCR beta chains.

This CDR3 region has 15 residues. The junction had 6 bases not matched to a gene; V was cut back by 3 bases and J by 6 bases. Germline CDR1 reads MGHDK; CDR2 reads SYGVNS. The V gene is TRBV25-1, the J gene TRBJ2-1; 9 positions match TRBD2. The TCR sequence derives from a middle-aged woman in good health and CMV-seropositive. Sequencing was done on a sample of PBMCs. CDR3 loop: CASSEGIAGVNEQFF. As DNA, the CDR3 is TGTGCCAGCAGTGAGGGGATAGCGGGAGTCAATGAGCAGTTCTTC.